These T cell receptor beta chains were read from a single sample in a study of monozygotic twins with inflammatory bowel disease. TCRdb re-called the 5' RACE reads; one entry per CDR3 protein, DNA not given. Its table records approximately 400,000 distinct CDR3 sequences. The sample comprised blood. The receptors originated from a human donor with ulcerative colitis or Crohn's disease, or a healthy co-twin of an affected twin (not recorded which). The CDR3 runs from the conserved cysteine through the conserved F or W. Fields, in order: J gene, V gene, CDR3 protein.

>TRBJ2-5|TRBV19
CASSIRGVLSETQYF
>TRBJ2-1|TRBV7-3
CASSPTSNEQFF
>TRBJ2-1|TRBV7-2
CASSLGTSPNEQFF
>TRBJ2-1|TRBV5-1
CASSRGGDPNNEQFF
>TRBJ1-4|TRBV19
CASSIATGNRFNEKLFF
>TRBJ2-3|TRBV5-1
CASSSGQSTDTQYF
>TRBJ1-6|TRBV4-2
CASSPGASSYNSPLHF
>TRBJ1-2|TRBV19
CASTPWGDRSSPGYTF
>TRBJ2-5|TRBV5-1
CASSLSGTQLAQETQYF
>TRBJ2-3|TRBV7-9
CASSPGLAGGRLNTQYF
>TRBJ1-1|TRBV19
CASRVTGMNTEAFF
>TRBJ2-7|TRBV19
CASSPTGSTESYEQYF
>TRBJ1-1|TRBV27
CASSSSPRPFGGLTEAFF
>TRBJ2-7|TRBV7-6
CASSPLQGLNYEQYF
>TRBJ1-5|TRBV12-3/TRBV12-4
CASSSPTSNQPQHF
>TRBJ2-5|TRBV5-1
CASSLGFGQYQETQYF
>TRBJ2-7|TRBV5-1
CASSIGQGGTYEQYF
>TRBJ2-1|TRBV24-1
CATSDLGGPSTDYNEQFF
>TRBJ2-1|TRBV5-1
CASSQDSYEQFF
>TRBJ2-2|TRBV12-3/TRBV12-4
CASSFGGRTGELFF
>TRBJ2-7|TRBV14
CASSQRYSYEQYF
>TRBJ1-5|TRBV7-8
CASSGGEGQPQHF
>TRBJ2-7|TRBV7-9
CASSLASSGQLSYEQYF
>TRBJ1-4|TRBV27
CASSLIGGRDNEKLFF
>TRBJ2-5|TRBV12-3/TRBV12-4
CASSLAFQETQYF
>TRBJ2-1|TRBV28
CASSLDQGVIEQFF
>TRBJ2-7|TRBV28
CASSRRPPGRSYEQYF
>TRBJ2-7|TRBV15
CATSRDQVSYEQYF
>TRBJ1-5|TRBV4-1
CASSPSPQGRNQPQHF
>TRBJ1-2|TRBV27
CASRWGGGGYGYTF
>TRBJ2-7|TRBV18
CASSPTQGAIEQYF
>TRBJ1-5|TRBV6-2/TRBV6-3
CASRGDDRYNQPQHF
>TRBJ2-3|TRBV7-2
CASSLAGGATSHTQYF
>TRBJ2-3|TRBV9
CASSLHDLAGTQYF
>TRBJ1-2|TRBV20-1
CSASKGASDGYTF
>TRBJ2-7|TRBV12-3/TRBV12-4
CASQPLRGGAIF
>TRBJ1-1|TRBV3-1
CASSATRNTEAFF
>TRBJ1-5|TRBV7-8
CASTQGPSSNQPQHF
>TRBJ2-2|TRBV4-2
CASSQFKTDTGELFF
>TRBJ1-2|TRBV9
CASSGARTDRVYGYTF
>TRBJ2-3|TRBV6-4
CARPYRGQSTDTQYF
>TRBJ2-7|TRBV20-1
CSAREKVSSYEQYF
>TRBJ2-5|TRBV25-1
CASSVGVLQETQYF
>TRBJ2-6|TRBV7-2
CASSKQRSGANVLTF
>TRBJ1-2|TRBV20-1
CSARMGGYGYTF
>TRBJ1-3|TRBV10-3
CAISEEGNTIYF
>TRBJ2-2|TRBV4-1
CASSQERSNTGELFF
>TRBJ2-1|TRBV29-1
CSVRDTFGHNEQFF
>TRBJ1-1|TRBV30
CAWSVSLNTEAFF
>TRBJ1-5|TRBV10-3
CAIAPEWPQPQHF
>TRBJ2-5|TRBV7-2
CASSFSTGQGAETQYF